The 9 T cell receptor beta chains reported below all come from one sample, sequenced in a study of blood T cell repertoires in COVID-19. Only in-frame clones appear in the TCRdb table, and some are missing; sequencing was by immunoSEQ multiplex PCR. The sample yields 150,000 to 200,000 clones, more than 75% seen once. Sequencing used PBMCs or T cells enriched from blood (not recorded which). These receptors all come from a woman aged 50 to 60 with acute COVID-19.

The CDR3 is CASSQDWSGAPSTDTQYF. DNA of the CDR3: TGCGCCAGCAGCCAAGACTGGAGCGGGGCGCCGAGCACAGATACGCAGTATTTT. The chain links TRBV4-3 to TRBJ2-3, with TRBD2 matching 7 bases. J gave up 0 bases and V 0 bases, and 9 bases lay outside the gene matches. The CDR3 has 18 residues. Per the germline V gene, CDR1 is LGHNA and CDR2 is YSLEER.

The rearrangement joins TRBV28 to TRBJ1-2; 8 nucleotides align to TRBD1. This CDR3 is built from 14 residues. Losses at the gene ends were 2 bases for V and 5 bases for J; bases not matched to a gene: 4. CDR1 MDHEN and CDR2 SYDVKM come from the germline V gene. This chain's CDR3 is CASSLGQGGYGYTF. CDR3 coding DNA: TGTGCCAGCAGTTTAGGACAGGGAGGGTATGGCTACACCTTC.

A single count supports this clone. This chain uses TRBV12-3 or TRBV12-4 with TRBJ1-1; a weak D match, TRBD1 (5 bases). Trimming cost V 4 bases and J 8 bases, with 11 bases left between them. The CDR3 is made up of 12 amino acids. The CDR3 spells CASSYLNREAFF. As DNA, the CDR3 is TGTGCCAGCAGTTACCTAAACAGGGAAGCTTTCTTT.

The rearrangement links TRBV30 to TRBJ1-1, with D possibly TRBD1 on 5 matching bases. The CDR3 is 13 amino acids. With 1 base removed from V and 5 bases from J, the gap between germline ends came to 11 bases. The V gene's germline CDR1 is GTSNPN and CDR2 SVGIG (reference sequence). The CDR3 here is CAWSAFSGTEAFF. The CDR3 DNA reads as TGTGCCTGGAGTGCCTTTTCAGGGACTGAAGCTTTCTTT.

The CDR3 DNA reads as TGTGCCAGCAGGTCGACAAGGCAAGAGACCCAGTACTTC. This translates into CASRSTRQETQYF. This sequence joins TRBV7-9 and TRBJ2-5; D unclear. Germline-derived CDR1 and CDR2 are SEHNR and FQNEAQ (reference sequence). This CDR3 comprises 13 residues. Trimming removed 6 bases from V and 2 bases from J, with 10 bases in between.

The V and J genes are TRBV18 and TRBJ1-1; D is possibly TRBD1 (5 bases). The CDR3 runs 14 residues. Germline V gene data show CDR1 as KGHSH and CDR2 as LQKENI. The ends were cut back, 1 base at V and 1 base at J, with 7 bases in the middle. The CDR3 loop is CASSPQGSNTEAFF. CDR3 DNA sequence: TGTGCCAGCTCACCACAGGGGTCGAACACTGAAGCTTTCTTT.

The rearrangement links TRBV3-1 (or the pseudogene TRBV3-2) to TRBJ2-2; TRBD2 agrees at 10 bases. The ends lost 2 bases at V and 2 bases at J; junction bases unmatched: 2. CDR3 length: 16 amino acids. CDR1 is LGHDT, CDR2 YNNKEL, per germline (reference sequence). The CDR3 protein is CASSQTSGANTGELFF. The CDR3 bases are TGTGCCAGCAGCCAAACTAGCGGGGCCAACACCGGGGAGCTGTTTTTT.

The chain carries TRBV3-1 (or the pseudogene TRBV3-2) and TRBJ2-3, with TRBD2 matching 14 bases. Germline-derived CDR1 and CDR2 are LGHDT and YNNKEL (reference sequence). The CDR3 is 20 residues long. V shed 5 bases and J 1 base; nucleotides not matched to a gene: 14. CDR3 sequence reads: CASSSQPGLAGAKGTDTQYF. Here the CDR3 DNA reads TGTGCCAGCAGCTCCCAACCGGGACTAGCGGGGGCCAAGGGCACAGATACGCAGTATTTT.

The J gene is TRBJ1-3, the V gene TRBV9; D unresolved. Per the germline V gene, CDR1 is SGDLS and CDR2 is YYNGEE. The CDR3 contains 14 residues. V gave up 6 bases and J gave up 0 bases, with 10 bases separating them. Here the CDR3 reads CASTPTDSGNTIYF. The CDR3 DNA reads as TGTGCCAGCACCCCAACTGACTCTGGAAACACCATATATTTT.